Below are 13 T cell receptor beta chains sequenced from a single sample in a study of CD8+ T cells in alopecia areata. RNA was extracted and reverse transcribed into cDNA as the sequencing template. Generated by immunoSEQ multiplex PCR, the TCRdb table keeps only in-frame clones and is missing some. The data hold around 200,000 clones, with roughly 50% observed a single time. The treatment: oral pan-JAK inhibitor, 5-10 mg twice daily. This material consisted of CD8+ T cells sorted from blood, taken at week 24, from a patient treated with tofacitinib. The receptors were sampled from a human donor with alopecia areata.

The chain couples TRBV30 to TRBJ1-5; tentative D call: TRBD1 (5 bases). From germline, CDR1 is GTSNPN and CDR2 SVGIG (reference sequence). The V gene lost 2 bases and the J gene lost 4 bases, with 15 bases spanning the gap. The CDR3 has 15 amino acids. Written as DNA, the CDR3 is TGTGCCTGGAGTAAAACAGGTGGAGGGAATCAGCCCCAGCATTTT. This gives the protein CAWSKTGGGNQPQHF.

The chain links TRBV27 to TRBJ2-2; possibly TRBD1 for D (5 bases). This CDR3 is built from 15 residues. The V end lost 6 bases, the J end lost 5 bases, and 16 bases lay between the germline ends. Germline CDR1 is MNHEY and CDR2 is SMNVEV (reference sequence). In DNA, the CDR3 is TGTGCCAGCAGCCCTAATAGGGGTGGAACCGGGGAGCTGTTTTTT. This translates into CASSPNRGGTGELFF.

The chain employs TRBV6-1 and TRBJ2-5; 8 positions agree with TRBD1. Trimming removed 6 bases from V and 0 bases from J; junction bases left unmatched: 3. Germline assignment: CDR1 MNHNS and CDR2 SASEGT. This CDR3 has 14 residues. For the CDR3, the DNA is TGTGCCAGCAGAAGACAGGGGTACCAAGAGACCCAGTACTTC. Amino acid sequence: CASRRQGYQETQYF.

This chain links TRBV6-5 with TRBJ1-2; 9 bases map to TRBD1. CDR1 and CDR2 (germline): MNHEY, SVGAGI. The CDR3 contains 14 residues. Germline trimming cut 5 bases from V and 13 bases from J; bases unmatched to any gene: 14. The CDR3 bases are TGTGCCAGCAGTGAGCCGGGACAGGGACCTCCGGTCACCTTC. Amino acid sequence: CASSEPGQGPPVTF.

Comments on this clone: Sequence at one end of the junction differs from germline and may be a read error. The chain couples TRBV13 to TRBJ1-4, with D unclear. The CDR3 totals 12 residues. In germline, CDR1 is PRHDT, CDR2 FYEKMQ (reference sequence). The CDR3 protein is CASSLGGEELFF. CDR3 sequence (DNA): TGTGCCAGCAGCTTAGGGGGTGAAGAACTGTTTTTT.

This chain links TRBV12-5 with TRBJ2-4; D possibly corresponds to TRBD2 (5 bases). Per germline, CDR1 LGHNT and CDR2 FRNRAP. The CDR3 has 15 amino acids. The ends were cut back, 5 bases at V and 4 bases at J, with 15 bases in the middle. DNA for the CDR3: TGTGCTAGTGGTCACATAAACAGCGGTAAAAACATTCAGTACTTC. This gives the protein CASGHINSGKNIQYF.

This rearrangement joins TRBV15 to TRBJ2-1; D unresolved. Trimming took 0 bases from V and 9 from J, leaving 9 bases between them. This CDR3 has 13 residues. Per the germline V gene, CDR1 is LNHNV and CDR2 is YYDKDF (reference sequence). The chain's CDR3 is CATSRDRRFEQFF. As DNA, the CDR3 is TGTGCCACCAGCAGAGATCGCAGGTTTGAGCAGTTCTTC.

J is TRBJ1-2 and V is TRBV5-6, with D possibly matching TRBD1 (5 bases). The CDR3 covers 13 residues. From germline, CDR1 is SGHDT and CDR2 YYEEEE. Between the trimmed V and J ends, which lost 4 bases and 5 bases, there was a span of 12 bases. CDR3 loop: CASSQGRTYGYTF. CDR3 sequence (DNA): TGTGCCAGCAGCCAGGGACGGACGTATGGCTACACCTTC.

V usage is TRBV15 and J usage is TRBJ2-1, with 10 bases matching TRBD2. The CDR3 is 14 amino acids. After removal of 2 bases from V and 8 bases from J, the junction contained 3 bases not matched to a gene. CDR1 is LNHNV, CDR2 YYDKDF, per germline (reference sequence). The CDR3 DNA is TGTGCCACCAGCAGACTAGCGGGGGCAGATGAGCAGTTCTTC. This sequence encodes CATSRLAGADEQFF.

V is TRBV2 and J is TRBJ1-1; D uncertain. The CDR3 sequence is 14 residues long. Germline CDR1 is SNHLY and CDR2 is FYNNEI. Trimming removed 4 bases at V and 0 bases at J, with 9 bases between. The CDR3 loop reads CASSGFLMNTEAFF. The DNA of the CDR3 is TGTGCCAGCAGTGGGTTCCTCATGAACACTGAAGCTTTCTTT.

In its sample, this clone was seen a few times. V gene TRBV5-6 combines with J gene TRBJ2-1; TRBD1 might be the D (5 bases). Trimming removed 0 bases from V and 2 bases from J, with 9 bases in between. The V gene's germline CDR1 is SGHDT and CDR2 YYEEEE. The CDR3 extends over 15 amino acids. CDR3 protein: CASSLGTPTYNEQFF. The CDR3 coding sequence is TGTGCCAGCAGCTTGGGGACACCTACCTACAATGAGCAGTTCTTC.

The V and J genes are TRBV30 and TRBJ2-1; D possibly corresponds to TRBD2 (5 bases). Trimming left V 2 bases short and J 3 bases short, with 8 bases between. This CDR3 spans 13 amino acids. Germline CDR1 GTSNPN, CDR2 SVGIG (reference sequence). The CDR3 DNA follows: TGTGCCTGGAGTATCGGGAACTACAATGAGCAGTTCTTC. Translating gives CAWSIGNYNEQFF.

The chain joins TRBV5-6 to TRBJ2-1; possible D gene TRBD2, 6 bases. Germline V lookup: CDR1 SGHDT, CDR2 YYEEEE. Trimming took off 6 bases at V and 0 bases at J, with 19 bases between the two ends. There are 17 residues in the CDR3. For the CDR3, the DNA is TGTGCCAGCACCCTCGGTGGAGGGATTAGCTCCTACAATGAGCAGTTCTTC. Translating gives CASTLGGGISSYNEQFF.